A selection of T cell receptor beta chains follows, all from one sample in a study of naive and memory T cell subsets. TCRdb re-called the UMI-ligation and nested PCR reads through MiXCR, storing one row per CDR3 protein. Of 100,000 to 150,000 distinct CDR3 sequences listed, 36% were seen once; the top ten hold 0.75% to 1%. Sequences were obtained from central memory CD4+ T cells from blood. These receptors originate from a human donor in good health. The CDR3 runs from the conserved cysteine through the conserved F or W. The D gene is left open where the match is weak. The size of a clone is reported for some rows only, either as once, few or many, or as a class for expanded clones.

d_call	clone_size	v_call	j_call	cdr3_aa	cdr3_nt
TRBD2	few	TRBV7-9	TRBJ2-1	CASSSLSGVSYNEQFF	TGTGCCAGCAGCTCCCTTAGCGGGGTCTCCTACAATGAGCAGTTCTTC
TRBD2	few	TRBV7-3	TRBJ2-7	CASSFSSGRNEQYF	TGTGCCAGCAGCTTTAGTAGCGGGAGAAACGAGCAGTACTTC
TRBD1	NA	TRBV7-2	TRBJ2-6	CASSTTGTGFSGANVLTF	TGTGCCAGCAGCACCACCGGGACAGGCTTCTCTGGGGCCAACGTCCTGACTTTC
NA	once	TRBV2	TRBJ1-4	CATTRGAQEKLFF	TGTGCCACAACCCGGGGGGCCCAGGAAAAACTGTTTTTT
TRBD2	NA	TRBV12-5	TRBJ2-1	CASGLKTSGNYNEQFF	TGTGCTAGTGGTCTTAAGACTAGCGGGAACTACAATGAGCAGTTCTTC
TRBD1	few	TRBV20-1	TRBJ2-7	CSATDRTSFEQYF	TGCAGTGCTACGGACAGGACGAGTTTCGAGCAGTACTTC
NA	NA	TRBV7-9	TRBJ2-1	CASSLDGRVNEQFF	TGTGCCAGCAGCTTAGACGGCAGGGTGAATGAGCAGTTCTTC
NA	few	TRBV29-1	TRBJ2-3	CSSQSSTDTQYF	TGCAGCTCGCAATCTAGCACAGATACGCAGTATTTT
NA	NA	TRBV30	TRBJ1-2	CAWSDLDRKYGYTF	TGTGCCTGGAGTGACCTGGACAGAAAGTATGGCTACACCTTC
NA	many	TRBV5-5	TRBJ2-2	CASSLGGTGELFF	TGTGCCAGCAGCTTGGGAGGGACCGGGGAGCTGTTTTTT
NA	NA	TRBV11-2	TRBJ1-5	CASSLGPPNQPQHF	TGTGCCAGCAGCTTAGGTCCCCCCAATCAGCCCCAGCATTTT
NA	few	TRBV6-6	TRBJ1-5	CASSRYDGGGQPQHF	TGTGCCAGCAGCCGCTACGACGGGGGGGGTCAGCCCCAGCATTTT
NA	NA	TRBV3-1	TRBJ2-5	CASSQERRETQYF	TGTGCCAGCAGCCAAGAAAGGAGGGAGACCCAGTACTTC
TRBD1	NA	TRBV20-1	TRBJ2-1	CSARGRYRGEQFF	TGCAGTGCTAGAGGCAGGTACAGGGGTGAGCAGTTCTTC
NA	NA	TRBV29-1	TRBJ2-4	CSVETRGGRAKNIQYF	TGCAGCGTTGAAACCAGGGGAGGCCGAGCCAAAAACATTCAGTACTTC
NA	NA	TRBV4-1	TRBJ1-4	CASSQDQTRVWEKLFF	TGCGCCAGCAGCCAAGATCAAACCAGGGTGTGGGAAAAACTGTTTTTT
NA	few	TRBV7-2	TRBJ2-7	CASSLSGYEQYF	TGTGCCAGCAGCTTATCCGGGTACGAGCAGTACTTC
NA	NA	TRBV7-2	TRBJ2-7	CASSLVLAKGGEQYF	TGTGCCAGCAGCTTAGTACTAGCGAAGGGGGGCGAGCAGTACTTC
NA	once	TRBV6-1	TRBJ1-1	CASGIGSQSRAFF	TGTGCCAGCGGTATCGGGAGCCAGTCGAGAGCTTTCTTT
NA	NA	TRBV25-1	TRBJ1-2	CASMGFGYGYTF	TGTGCCAGCATGGGATTCGGCTATGGCTACACCTTC
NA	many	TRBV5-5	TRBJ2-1	CASSSEGRPQYNEQFF	TGTGCCAGCAGCTCCGAAGGACGTCCCCAATACAATGAGCAGTTCTTC
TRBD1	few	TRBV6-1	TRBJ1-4	CAISDRRNEKLFF	TGTGCCATCTCGGACAGGAGAAATGAAAAACTGTTTTTT
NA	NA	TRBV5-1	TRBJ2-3	CASDRGDGTDTQYF	TGCGCCAGCGATAGAGGGGATGGGACAGATACGCAGTATTTT
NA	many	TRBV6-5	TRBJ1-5	CASRWQVDQPQHF	TGTGCCAGCAGGTGGCAGGTAGACCAGCCCCAGCATTTT
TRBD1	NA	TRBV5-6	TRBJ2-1	CASSSTDRDNEQFF	TGTGCCAGCAGCTCCACCGACAGGGACAATGAGCAGTTCTTC
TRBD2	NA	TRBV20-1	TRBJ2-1	CSYSGGWYNEQFF	TGCAGTTACAGCGGGGGATGGTACAATGAGCAGTTCTTC
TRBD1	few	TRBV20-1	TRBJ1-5	CSARDAATGVRNQPQHF	TGCAGTGCTAGAGACGCAGCTACAGGGGTTCGGAATCAGCCCCAGCATTTT
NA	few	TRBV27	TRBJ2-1	CASSLYRGLIYNEQFF	TGTGCCAGCAGTTTATATCGGGGGCTGATCTACAATGAGCAGTTCTTC
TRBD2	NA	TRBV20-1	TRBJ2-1	CSVAAGVINNEQFF	TGCAGTGTAGCAGCGGGAGTAATAAACAATGAGCAGTTCTTC
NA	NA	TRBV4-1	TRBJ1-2	CASSQARLKLDYGYTF	TGCGCCAGCAGCCAAGCCCGGCTTAAACTAGACTATGGCTACACCTTC
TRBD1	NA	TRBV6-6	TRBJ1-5	CASRPGQIEPQHF	TGTGCCAGCAGACCGGGACAGATCGAGCCCCAGCATTTT
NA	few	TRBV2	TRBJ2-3	CASRGTRVTDTQYF	TGTGCCAGCAGAGGGACCAGGGTTACAGATACGCAGTATTTT
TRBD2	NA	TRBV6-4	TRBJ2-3	CASSRLAGGTDTQYF	TGTGCCAGCAGTCGACTAGCGGGAGGAACAGATACGCAGTATTTT
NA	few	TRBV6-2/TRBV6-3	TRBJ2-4	CASSYSGRFKNIQYF	TGTGCCAGCAGTTACTCGGGACGGTTCAAAAACATTCAGTACTTC
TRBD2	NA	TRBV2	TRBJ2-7	CASSGQLAGDGNEQYF	TGTGCCAGCAGTGGGCAACTAGCGGGAGACGGTAACGAGCAGTACTTC
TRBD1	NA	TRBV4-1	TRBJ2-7	CASSPPGQGAGEQYF	TGCGCCAGCAGCCCACCGGGACAGGGGGCGGGGGAGCAGTACTTC
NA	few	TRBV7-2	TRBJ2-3	CASSLVPLSTDTQYF	TGTGCCAGCAGCTTAGTCCCTTTGAGCACAGATACGCAGTATTTT
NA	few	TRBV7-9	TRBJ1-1	CASSLDGAGTEAFF	TGTGCCAGCAGCTTGGACGGCGCGGGCACTGAAGCTTTCTTT
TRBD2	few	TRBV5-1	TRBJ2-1	CASSLPRLAGVNEQFF	TGCGCCAGCAGCCTCCCCCGACTAGCGGGAGTTAATGAGCAGTTCTTC
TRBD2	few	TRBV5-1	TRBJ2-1	CASRRTSGSLGNEQFF	TGCGCCAGCAGAAGGACTAGCGGATCCCTGGGGAATGAGCAGTTCTTC
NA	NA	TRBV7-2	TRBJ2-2	CASSPYYDTGELFF	TGTGCCAGCAGCCCATACTATGACACCGGGGAGCTGTTTTTT
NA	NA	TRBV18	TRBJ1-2	CASSPPNRETGPYGYTF	TGTGCCAGCTCACCACCGAACAGAGAGACCGGTCCCTATGGCTACACCTTC
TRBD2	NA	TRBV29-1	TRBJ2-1	CSVEIGRETEQFF	TGCAGCGTTGAAATCGGGCGGGAGACTGAGCAGTTCTTC
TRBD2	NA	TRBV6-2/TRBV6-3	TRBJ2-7	CASSYSGTSGREYSYEQYF	TGTGCCAGCAGTTACTCTGGGACTAGCGGGAGGGAATATTCCTACGAGCAGTACTTC
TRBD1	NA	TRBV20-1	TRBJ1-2	CSATGTGSDYGYTF	TGCAGTGCTACCGGGACAGGGTCTGACTATGGCTACACCTTC
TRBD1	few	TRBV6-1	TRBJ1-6	CASSEEGTGNYNSPLHF	TGTGCCAGCAGTGAAGAAGGGACAGGGAATTATAATTCACCCCTCCACTTT
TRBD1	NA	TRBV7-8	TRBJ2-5	CASSWGTGQQETQYF	TGTGCCAGCAGCTGGGGGACAGGGCAACAAGAGACCCAGTACTTC
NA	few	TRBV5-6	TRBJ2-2	CASSFFWTGGTGELFF	TGTGCCAGCAGCTTTTTTTGGACTGGGGGGACCGGGGAGCTGTTTTTT
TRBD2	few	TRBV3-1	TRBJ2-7	CASSQPRLAVDEQYF	TGTGCCAGCAGCCAACCTCGACTAGCGGTTGACGAGCAGTACTTC
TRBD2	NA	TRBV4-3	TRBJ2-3	CASSWGRASAGDTQYF	TGCGCCAGCAGCTGGGGGAGGGCTAGCGCTGGAGATACGCAGTATTTT
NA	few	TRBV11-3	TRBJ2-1	CASSKGGAGRRDEQFF	TGTGCCAGCAGCAAAGGTGGTGCGGGCCGAAGGGATGAGCAGTTCTTC
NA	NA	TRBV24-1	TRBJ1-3	CATRGEGLASGNTIYF	TGTGCCACCAGAGGCGAAGGACTGGCCTCTGGAAACACCATATATTTT
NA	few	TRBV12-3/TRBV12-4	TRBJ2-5	CASTRGGDRQETQYF	TGTGCCAGCACTCGAGGGGGGGATCGCCAAGAGACCCAGTACTTC
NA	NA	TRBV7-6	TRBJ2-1	CASSLVRNEQFF	TGTGCCAGCAGCTTAGTTCGCAATGAGCAGTTCTTC
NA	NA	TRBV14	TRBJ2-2	CASRRQDTGELFF	TGTGCCAGCAGACGACAGGACACCGGGGAGCTGTTTTTT
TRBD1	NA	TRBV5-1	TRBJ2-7	CASRAGQGGTYEQYF	TGCGCCAGCAGGGCGGGACAGGGGGGAACCTACGAGCAGTACTTC
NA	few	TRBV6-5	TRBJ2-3	CASSLARATDTQYF	TGTGCCAGCTCCTTAGCCCGGGCTACAGATACGCAGTATTTT